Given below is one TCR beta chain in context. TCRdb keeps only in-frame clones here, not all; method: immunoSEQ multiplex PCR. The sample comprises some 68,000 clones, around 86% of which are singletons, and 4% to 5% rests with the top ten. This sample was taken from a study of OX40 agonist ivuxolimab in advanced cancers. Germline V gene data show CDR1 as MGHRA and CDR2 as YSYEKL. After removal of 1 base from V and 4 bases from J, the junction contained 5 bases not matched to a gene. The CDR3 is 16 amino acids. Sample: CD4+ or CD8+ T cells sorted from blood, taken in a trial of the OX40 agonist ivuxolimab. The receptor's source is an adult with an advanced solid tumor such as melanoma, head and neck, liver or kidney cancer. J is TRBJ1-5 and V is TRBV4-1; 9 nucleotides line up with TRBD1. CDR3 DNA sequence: TGCGCCAGCAGCCAAGTAATAGGACAGGGGAATCAGCCCCAGCATTTT. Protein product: CASSQVIGQGNQPQHF.